These T cell receptor beta chains were read from a single sample in a study of T cell responses to AZD1222 COVID-19 vaccine. Generated by immunoSEQ multiplex PCR, the TCRdb table keeps only in-frame clones and is missing some. The table has under 100,000 clones, 92% seen once. This specimen was peripheral blood, taken on day 0 of MenACWY control vaccination. These receptors all come from an adult in good health. The CDR3 runs from the conserved cysteine through the conserved F or W. Fields, in order: V gene, CDR3 protein.

V gene: TRBV19
CDR3 protein: CASSFSRNTEAFF

V gene: TRBV9
CDR3 protein: CASSAYRDANTGELFF

V gene: TRBV29-1
CDR3 protein: CSVGLGTRAEAFF

V gene: TRBV7-2
CDR3 protein: CASSLAFAGGPPDTQYF

V gene: TRBV5-6
CDR3 protein: CASRYRDRGQQYF

V gene: TRBV7-8
CDR3 protein: CASSLASGGGNQPQHF

V gene: TRBV12-3/TRBV12-4
CDR3 protein: CASSLSGAPGYTF

V gene: TRBV7-9
CDR3 protein: CASSSGTGVYEQYF

V gene: TRBV6-6
CDR3 protein: CASSYPVQGGDSPLHF

V gene: TRBV5-1
CDR3 protein: CASSLANGATEAFF

V gene: TRBV19
CDR3 protein: CASSIFPGRNTEAFF

V gene: TRBV5-8
CDR3 protein: CASSFLTVPGKETQYF

V gene: TRBV27
CDR3 protein: CASSYRGRGKGSNQPQHF

V gene: TRBV14
CDR3 protein: CASSQDLIANEQFF

V gene: TRBV29-1
CDR3 protein: CSVVGGLPGANVLTF

V gene: TRBV27
CDR3 protein: CASRDRVSTGELFF

V gene: TRBV24-1
CDR3 protein: CATSDADRGFYGYTF

V gene: TRBV7-9
CDR3 protein: CASSPGGLAPGELFF

V gene: TRBV29-1
CDR3 protein: CSVATAYEQYF

V gene: TRBV19
CDR3 protein: CASTLRGQTNQPQHF

V gene: TRBV5-6
CDR3 protein: CASSLSINYGYTF

V gene: TRBV7-2
CDR3 protein: CASSPITSSEQYF

V gene: TRBV6-2/TRBV6-3
CDR3 protein: CASSLYRGSHLGGNQPQHF

V gene: TRBV5-1
CDR3 protein: CASSFNRDRETQYF

V gene: TRBV27
CDR3 protein: CASSLTGFQPQHF

V gene: TRBV11-2
CDR3 protein: CASSLDSLTEAFF

V gene: TRBV18
CDR3 protein: CASSPRSLIGNTIYF

V gene: TRBV19
CDR3 protein: CASSISERTARNVGEQYF

V gene: TRBV7-9
CDR3 protein: CASSLVSGNSPLHF

V gene: TRBV7-2
CDR3 protein: CASSLAGATEAFF

V gene: TRBV2
CDR3 protein: CASSEGQVANSPLHF

V gene: TRBV27
CDR3 protein: CASSNDVTDTQYF

V gene: TRBV6-5
CDR3 protein: CASTPGTSEDTQYF

V gene: TRBV7-2
CDR3 protein: CASSWGPETQYF

V gene: TRBV3-1/TRBV3-2
CDR3 protein: CASSQGELKTQYF

V gene: TRBV6-4
CDR3 protein: CASSDSTPMAGALGYF

V gene: TRBV10-3
CDR3 protein: CAIRTQANTEAFF

V gene: TRBV5-1
CDR3 protein: CASSPDPGRDGYEQYF

V gene: TRBV12-3/TRBV12-4
CDR3 protein: CASSPRDTKEYF

V gene: TRBV5-6
CDR3 protein: CASTRTGEDSPLHF

V gene: TRBV6-2/TRBV6-3
CDR3 protein: CASSYSRVGYEQFF

V gene: TRBV29-1
CDR3 protein: CSVGDRGATNEKLFF

V gene: TRBV9
CDR3 protein: CASSVVRGLGLGFSNQPQHF

V gene: TRBV5-1
CDR3 protein: CASSLDRSHNEQFF

V gene: TRBV19
CDR3 protein: CASSIGLADSGANVLTF